The clone carrying this T cell receptor (beta chain) was seen a single time. Its antigen is unknown. TCR beta cDNA was made from approximately 540 ng total RNA with a constant-region primer. Three nested multiplex PCR rounds, a slightly modified ARM-PCR, produced the libraries for TCR beta. For around 11 cycles apiece, the opening two PCR rounds ran with TRBV1-TRBV30 forward primers and a C-beta reverse primer. TCRdb redid the calling of the multiplex PCR reads with MiXCR, one entry per CDR3 protein. Of fewer than 250,000 distinct CDR3 sequences listed, approximately 80% were seen once; the top ten hold about a sixth. This sample was included in a study of tumor-infiltrating lymphocytes in primary liver carcinoma. Study as a whole: Tissue type made little difference to sample yields of roughly 3.65 to 7.13 million productive TCRbeta reads. Findings and caveats of the study: Appearing in all five tumor regions was true of only about 7-24% of top clones. Top-250-clone fractions were significantly higher in tumors than in blood (p = 0.039). The study found tumor-adjacent and tumor-blood pairs overlapped less than tumor region pairs.

The study co-extracted DNA and RNA from about 19-30 mg of unsorted bulk tissue. Trimming removed 6 bases at V and 10 bases at J, with 15 bases between. CDR1 and CDR2 from the germline V gene are MDHEN and SYDVKM. The CDR3 contains 12 residues. Input material: tumor tissue from primary liver carcinoma. This receptor was identified in a man aged 40-49 years with primary liver carcinoma and hepatitis B virus infection. The chain recombines TRBV28 with TRBJ1-1, with D unresolved. CDR3 sequence: CASSGRRLVAFF. DNA of the CDR3: TGTGCCAGCAGCGGACGGAGGCTCGTAGCTTTCTTT.